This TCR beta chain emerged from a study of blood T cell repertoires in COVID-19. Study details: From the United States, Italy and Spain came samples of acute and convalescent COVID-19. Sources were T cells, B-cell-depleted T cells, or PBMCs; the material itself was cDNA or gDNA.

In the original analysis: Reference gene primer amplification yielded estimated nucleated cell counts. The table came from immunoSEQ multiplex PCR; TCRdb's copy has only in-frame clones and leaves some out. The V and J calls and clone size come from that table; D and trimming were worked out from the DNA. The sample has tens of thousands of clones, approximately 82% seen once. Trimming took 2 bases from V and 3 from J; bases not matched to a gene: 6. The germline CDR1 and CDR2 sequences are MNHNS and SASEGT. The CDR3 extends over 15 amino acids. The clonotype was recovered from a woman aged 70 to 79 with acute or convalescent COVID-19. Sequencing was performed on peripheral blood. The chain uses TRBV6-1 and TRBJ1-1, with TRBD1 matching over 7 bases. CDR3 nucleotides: TGTGCCAGCAGTGAATTCCAGGGGGGCTACACTGAAGCTTTCTTT. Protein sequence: CASSEFQGGYTEAFF.